This entry lists 28 T cell receptor beta chains sequenced from one sample in a study of T cell responses to AZD1222 COVID-19 vaccine. Profiled with immunoSEQ multiplex PCR; TCRdb holds only in-frame clones, not every one. The sample has 46,000 or so clones; 60% to 85% are singletons. The sample in question was peripheral blood, obtained on day 0 of AZD1222 vaccination. All receptors derive from an adult in good health.

The V call is TRBV10-3, the J call TRBJ1-2, with no clear D. This CDR3 region has 10 residues. Trimming pared 4 bases from V and 8 bases from J, leaving 5 bases between. The germline CDR1 and CDR2 sequences are ENHRY and SYGVKD. The CDR3 spells CAISAGGYTF. The CDR3 DNA follows: TGTGCCATCAGTGCCGGCGGCTACACCTTC.

The chain carries TRBV27 and TRBJ2-7; TRBD2 aligns across 8 bases. CDR1 and CDR2 (germline): MNHEY, SMNVEV (reference sequence). The CDR3 has 14 residues. J was trimmed by 0 bases and V by 6 bases; bases with no gene match: 4. The CDR3 sequence: CASRPGLVSYEQYV. As DNA, the CDR3 is TGTGCCAGCAGACCGGGACTAGTCTCCTACGAGCAGTACGTC.

The chain carries TRBV19 and TRBJ1-3; a weak D match, TRBD1 (6 bases). The V gene lost 7 bases and the J gene lost 0 bases, with 16 bases spanning the gap. CDR3 length equals 16 residues. Germline assignment: CDR1 LNHDA and CDR2 SQIVND (reference sequence). For the CDR3, the DNA is TGTGCCAGTAAACCGGGACAAGCTAACTCTGGAAACACCATATATTTT. Its protein product is CASKPGQANSGNTIYF.

V is TRBV6-1 and J is TRBJ2-3; tentatively, D is TRBD1 or TRBD2 (5 bases each). There are 14 residues in the CDR3. The germline V gene has CDR1 MNHNS and CDR2 SASEGT. The V end was cut by 6 bases, the J end by 2 bases, with 12 bases between. The CDR3 sequence: CASSRTGTTDTQYF. DNA for the CDR3: TGTGCCAGCAGCCGGACCGGGACCACAGATACGCAGTATTTT.

V usage is TRBV19 and J usage is TRBJ1-1; no firm D call. This CDR3 is 14 amino acids long. V lost 1 base to trimming and J lost 1 base, with 7 bases between them. Per the germline V gene, CDR1 is LNHDA and CDR2 is SQIVND (reference sequence). CDR3 loop: CASSIAGKNTEAFF. The CDR3 DNA reads as TGTGCCAGTAGTATAGCTGGGAAGAACACTGAAGCTTTCTTT.

The chain carries TRBV28 and TRBJ1-4; 10 bases map to TRBD1. With 6 bases clipped from V and 3 bases from J, the junction kept 4 bases outside the gene matches. There are 15 residues in the CDR3. The germline V gene has CDR1 MDHEN and CDR2 SYDVKM. DNA for the CDR3: TGTGCCAGCAGCCCAGGACAGGGGGCTAATGAAAAACTGTTTTTT. This sequence encodes CASSPGQGANEKLFF.

CDR3 nucleotides: TGCGCCAGCACCGAGGACGGAAACTATGGCTACACCTTC. This encodes CASTEDGNYGYTF. The chain couples TRBV5-1 to TRBJ1-2; no reliable D call. V dropped 6 bases and J dropped 2 bases, with 11 bases sitting between them. The V gene's germline CDR1 is SGHRS and CDR2 YFSETQ. The CDR3 extends over 13 amino acids.

The gene calls are TRBV19 and TRBJ1-2; D is uncertain. CDR1 and CDR2 from the germline V gene are LNHDA and SQIVND (reference sequence). The germline V and J ends were trimmed by 5 bases and 1 base, with 8 bases remaining between them. The CDR3 spans 13 residues. In DNA, the CDR3 is TGTGCCAGTAGTCTCGGCATTAACTATGGCTACACCTTC. Translated, it gives CASSLGINYGYTF.

This chain links TRBV28 with TRBJ1-5, with D uncertain. CDR1 and CDR2 (germline): MDHEN, SYDVKM. The CDR3 spans 11 residues. The V end was cut by 2 bases, the J end by 6 bases, with 2 bases between. This CDR3 reads CASSLSQPQHF. The CDR3 DNA follows: TGTGCCAGCAGTTTAAGTCAGCCCCAGCATTTT.

With respect to this clone: One junction end does not reproduce the germline sequence, and a read error may be involved. This rearrangement joins TRBV5-6 to TRBJ2-3, with D possibly matching TRBD2 (5 bases). The CDR3 contains 17 residues. The germline CDR1 and CDR2 sequences are SGHDT and YYEEEE. CDR3 in amino acids: CASRLVGAATSTDTQYF. The CDR3 DNA is TGTGCCAGCAGATTGGTGGGAGCAGCGACTAGCACAGATACGCAGTATTTT.

The chain links TRBV5-4 to TRBJ1-4; D may be TRBD1 (6 bases). Germline loops: CDR1 SGHNT, CDR2 YYREEE (reference sequence). V was clipped by 0 bases and J by 7 bases, with 16 bases between them. The CDR3 has 16 amino acids. The CDR3 loop reads CASSLAFGGGVEKLFF. DNA for the CDR3: TGTGCCAGCAGCTTGGCCTTCGGAGGGGGAGTTGAAAAACTGTTTTTT.

The gene calls are TRBV3-1 (or the pseudogene TRBV3-2) and TRBJ1-1, with 8 bases that match TRBD1. Germline loops: CDR1 LGHDT, CDR2 YNNKEL (reference sequence). This CDR3 spans 13 amino acids. After removal of 4 bases from V and 5 bases from J, the junction contained 3 bases not matched to a gene. CDR3 protein: CASSPRQGTEAFF. CDR3 nucleotides: TGTGCCAGCAGCCCCCGACAGGGGACTGAAGCTTTCTTT.

The V call is TRBV29-1, the J call TRBJ1-2; D is undetermined. Germline V gene lookup returns CDR1 SQVTM and CDR2 ANQGSEA. The V and J ends lost 3 bases and 11 bases respectively, with 22 bases between them. This CDR3 is 14 amino acids long. The CDR3 sequence: CSVEEGGSYGFYTF. The CDR3 DNA is TGCAGCGTTGAGGAGGGAGGCTCCTATGGCTTTTACACCTTC.

This clone was seen more than once but under ten times. The chain recombines TRBV5-1 with TRBJ2-1; TRBD1 aligns across 8 bases. The CDR3 length is 16 residues. Looked up from germline, CDR1 is SGHRS and CDR2 is YFSETQ. The V and J ends lost 0 bases and 7 bases, in that order; junction bases with no gene match: 9. The CDR3 coding sequence is TGCGCCAGCAGCTTGGCCAGAGTAGGACAGGGAAATGAGCAGTTCTTC. Amino acid sequence: CASSLARVGQGNEQFF.

The sample holds one count of this clone. The CDR3 nucleotides read TGTGCCAGCAGTACCTCGTCCAGTAACTATGGCTACACCTTC. This codes for CASSTSSSNYGYTF. The V and J genes are TRBV28 and TRBJ1-2; D is unclear. Germline values: CDR1 MDHEN, CDR2 SYDVKM. The CDR3 runs 14 residues. Deletions cut 5 bases from V and 1 base from J, with 11 bases between.

V usage is TRBV24-1 and J usage is TRBJ1-1; 7 bases fit TRBD1. The V segment lost 9 bases and the J segment 5 bases; nucleotides outside the gene matches: 8. CDR1 KGHDR and CDR2 SFDVKD come from the germline V gene. The CDR3 consists of 13 residues. CDR3 sequence reads: CATQTGFSTEAFF. CDR3 coding DNA: TGTGCCACCCAGACAGGGTTTAGTACTGAAGCTTTCTTT.

CDR3 amino acids: CASSLGQGVNTEAFF. The CDR3 DNA follows: TGTGCCAGCAGCTTGGGTCAGGGGGTCAACACTGAAGCTTTCTTT. The V gene is TRBV5-4, the J gene TRBJ1-1; TRBD1 agrees at 7 bases. Germline V gene sequence: CDR1 SGHNT, CDR2 YYREEE (reference sequence). The V and J ends lost 0 bases and 2 bases, in that order; junction bases with no gene match: 4. CDR3 length: 15 residues. The entire variable domain, with the rest obtained from reference TRBV5-4 and TRBJ1-1, is as follows: ETGVTQSPTHLIKTRGQQVTLRCSSQSGHNTVSWYQQALGQGPQFIFQYYREEENGRGNFPPRFSGLQFPNYSSELNVNALELDDSALYLCASSLGQGVNTEAFFGQGTRLTVV.

The chain is built from TRBV4-1 and TRBJ1-2; TRBD1 matches at 9 bases. V shed 1 base, J shed 4 bases, and the junction held 1 base outside the gene matches. Germline assignment: CDR1 MGHRA and CDR2 YSYEKL. The CDR3 is 14 amino acids. The CDR3 DNA reads TGCGCCAGCAGCCAAGGGACAGGGGTCTATGGCTACACCTTC. Amino acid sequence: CASSQGTGVYGYTF.

CDR3 sequence: CASSQGQGEQYGYTF. CDR3 bases: TGTGCCAGCAGCCAAGGACAGGGGGAGCAGTATGGCTACACCTTC. V is TRBV4-2 and J is TRBJ1-2, with 9 bases fitting TRBD1. The CDR3 has 15 amino acids. From germline, CDR1 is LGHNA and CDR2 YNFKEQ. Trimming cost V 1 base and J 5 bases; bases outside gene matches: 5.

V is TRBV6-2 or TRBV6-3 and J is TRBJ1-5; D is unresolved. The CDR3 has 14 amino acids. Germline CDR1 MNHEY, CDR2 SVGEGT. Trimming pared 2 bases from V and 0 bases from J, leaving 5 bases between. The CDR3 is CASSYVSSNQPQHF. The CDR3 DNA reads as TGTGCCAGCAGTTACGTGAGTAGCAATCAGCCCCAGCATTTT.

This clone was detected once. The V call is TRBV20-1, the J call TRBJ1-5; the match to TRBD1 covers 9 bases. There are 17 residues in the CDR3. Germline V gene data show CDR1 as DFQATT and CDR2 as SNEGSKA (reference sequence). The ends lost 3 bases at V and 2 bases at J; junction bases unmatched: 11. DNA of the CDR3: TGCAGTGCTAGTTCACAGGGGGCTGTTAACGGCAATCAGCCCCAGCATTTT. It translates to CSASSQGAVNGNQPQHF.

This chain links TRBV7-8 with TRBJ1-2, with 7 bases lining up with TRBD1. CDR3 size: 13 residues. J gave up 6 bases and V 8 bases, and 9 bases lay outside the gene matches. Germline-derived CDR1 and CDR2 are SGHVS and FQNEAQ. CDR3 in amino acids: CASRPTGSHGYTF. As DNA, the CDR3 is TGTGCCAGCCGCCCGACAGGGTCTCATGGCTACACCTTC.

This chain joins TRBV28 and TRBJ2-2; possibly TRBD1 for D (6 bases). The CDR3 is 15 residues long. Germline loops: CDR1 MDHEN, CDR2 SYDVKM. V lost 5 bases and J 2 bases, leaving 12 bases between the germline ends. The DNA for the CDR3 is TGTGCCAGCAGTCGGCCAGGGGCAAACACCGGGGAGCTGTTTTTT. This sequence encodes CASSRPGANTGELFF. Combining the CDR3 with reference TRBV28 and TRBJ2-2 gives the whole variable domain DVKVTQSSRYLVKRTGEKVFLECVQDMDHENMFWYRQDPGLGLRLIYFSYDVKMKEKGDIPEGYSVSREKKERFSLILESASTNQTSMYLCASSRPGANTGELFFGEGSRLTVL.

The chain uses TRBV9 and TRBJ2-7; a weak D match, TRBD2 (5 bases). This CDR3 region has 16 residues. V lost 0 bases and J 0 bases, leaving 13 bases between the germline ends. The germline V gene encodes CDR1 SGDLS and CDR2 YYNGEE. CDR3 coding DNA: TGTGCCAGCAGCGTAGGGGGAGCGGACTTCTCCTACGAGCAGTACTTC. Translating gives CASSVGGADFSYEQYF.

This clone turned up a few times. The gene calls are TRBV7-2 and TRBJ2-2; a weak D match, TRBD2 (5 bases). CDR1 is SGHTA and CDR2 is FQGNSA in the germline V gene. The germline V and J ends were trimmed by 5 bases and 8 bases, with 15 bases remaining between them. The CDR3 runs to 14 residues. The DNA of the CDR3 is TGTGCCAGCAGCCCCAACGGGGTGGGTGGGGAGCTGTTTTTT. Protein product: CASSPNGVGGELFF.

The chain has TRBV6-5 and TRBJ1-1; TRBD1 agrees at 7 bases. The CDR3 extends over 15 amino acids. Germline loops: CDR1 MNHEY, CDR2 SVGAGI. J lost 8 bases, V lost 7 bases, and 16 bases had no gene match. CDR3 region: CASIPLGQSTDEAFF. The CDR3 DNA reads TGTGCCAGCATCCCTCTGGGACAGTCCACTGACGAAGCTTTCTTT.

The J gene is TRBJ1-1, the V gene TRBV18; 8 bases are a match to TRBD1. Germline V gene lookup returns CDR1 KGHSH and CDR2 LQKENI. Unmatched junction bases numbered 5, after V lost 4 bases and J lost 1 base. This CDR3 has 15 residues. The CDR3 nucleotides are TGTGCCAGCTCACTGGGGACAGGTGCGAACACTGAAGCTTTCTTT. Translation gives CASSLGTGANTEAFF.

The genes are TRBV7-9 and TRBJ2-3; no definite D call. The germline V gene has CDR1 SEHNR and CDR2 FQNEAQ (reference sequence). The CDR3 totals 15 residues. Trimming shortened V by 5 bases and J by 1 base, and 13 bases separated the two germline ends. Here the CDR3 DNA reads TGTGCCAGCAGCCAGGAAGGGCTTGGCACAGATACGCAGTATTTT. It encodes CASSQEGLGTDTQYF.